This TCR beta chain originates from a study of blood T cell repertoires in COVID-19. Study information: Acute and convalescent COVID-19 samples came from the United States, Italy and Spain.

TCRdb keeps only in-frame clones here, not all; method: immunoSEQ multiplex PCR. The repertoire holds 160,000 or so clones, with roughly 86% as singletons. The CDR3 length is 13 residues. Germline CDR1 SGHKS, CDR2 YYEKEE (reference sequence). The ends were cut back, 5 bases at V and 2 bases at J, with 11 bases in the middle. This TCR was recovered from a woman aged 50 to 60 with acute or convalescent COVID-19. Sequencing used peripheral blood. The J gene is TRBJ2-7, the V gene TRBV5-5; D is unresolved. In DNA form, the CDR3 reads TGTGCCAGCAGTCAAGACACCACCTACGAGCAGTACTTC. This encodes CASSQDTTYEQYF.